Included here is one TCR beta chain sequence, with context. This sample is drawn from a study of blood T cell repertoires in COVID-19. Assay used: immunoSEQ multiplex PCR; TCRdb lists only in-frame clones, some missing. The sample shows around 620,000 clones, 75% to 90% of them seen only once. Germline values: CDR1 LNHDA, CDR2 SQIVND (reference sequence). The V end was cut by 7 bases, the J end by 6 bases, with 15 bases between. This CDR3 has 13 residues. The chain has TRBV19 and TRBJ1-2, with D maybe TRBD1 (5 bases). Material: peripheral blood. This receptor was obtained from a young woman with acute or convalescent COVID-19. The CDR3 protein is CASTHLGGDGYTF. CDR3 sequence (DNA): TGTGCCAGTACCCACCTCGGAGGGGATGGCTACACCTTC.